This is a list of T cell receptor beta chains from one sample in a study of breast tumors, draining lymph nodes, adjacent tissues. Each CDR3 protein is one row after TCRdb ran MiXCR on the multiplex PCR reads. Here the sample spans approximately 170,000 distinct CDR3 sequences, 30% to 35% being singletons. The sequenced sample was axillary lymph node tissue. The receptors here all came from a female donor with breast cancer. Some clones in this sample may be carry-over from other donors' samples. Each CDR3 is given with its conserved first and last residue. Fields, in order: J gene, clone size, D gene, V gene, CDR3 length, CDR3 DNA, CDR3 protein. D genes are given only for firm matches. The listing skips clone size in some rows; elsewhere it reads once, few, many or a size class.

J gene: TRBJ2-5; clone size: .; D gene: .; V gene: TRBV29-1; CDR3 length: 15; CDR3 DNA: TGCAGCGGAGAAAAACCGGGACAACTGGAGGAGACCCAGTACTTC; CDR3 protein: CSGEKPGQLEETQYF
J gene: TRBJ1-2; clone size: .; D gene: TRBD1; V gene: TRBV27; CDR3 length: 15; CDR3 DNA: TGTGCCAGCAGCTCCCGGGACAGGGCGTTCTATGGCTACACCTTC; CDR3 protein: CASSSRDRAFYGYTF
J gene: TRBJ2-7; clone size: few; D gene: .; V gene: TRBV6-5; CDR3 length: 15; CDR3 DNA: TGTGCCAGCAGCCTCCTTTCCGGGACACCCTACGAGCGGTACTTC; CDR3 protein: CASSLLSGTPYERYF
J gene: TRBJ2-7; clone size: .; D gene: TRBD1; V gene: TRBV27; CDR3 length: 14; CDR3 DNA: TGTGCCAGCAGTACCCGACAGGGGTTGAGCGAGCAGTACTTC; CDR3 protein: CASSTRQGLSEQYF
J gene: TRBJ2-1; clone size: many; D gene: TRBD2; V gene: TRBV9; CDR3 length: 18; CDR3 DNA: TGTGCCAGCAGCGTAGGGACTAGCGGGGGGATACTTTACAATGAGCAGTTCTTC; CDR3 protein: CASSVGTSGGILYNEQFF
J gene: TRBJ1-4; clone size: .; D gene: .; V gene: TRBV24-1; CDR3 length: 18; CDR3 DNA: TGTGCCACCAGTGATTTGCTGGTGGGCGGGTTTGATAATGAAAAACTGTTTTTT; CDR3 protein: CATSDLLVGGFDNEKLFF
J gene: TRBJ1-4; clone size: .; D gene: TRBD1; V gene: TRBV7-9; CDR3 length: 16; CDR3 DNA: TGTGCCAGCAGCCCATCCGGACAGGGAGGGAATGAAGAACTGTTTTTT; CDR3 protein: CASSPSGQGGNEELFF
J gene: TRBJ2-3; clone size: many; D gene: .; V gene: TRBV10-3; CDR3 length: 15; CDR3 DNA: TGTGCCATCAGTGCAGGCGGAGGGAGCACAGATACGCAGTATTTT; CDR3 protein: CAISAGGGSTDTQYF
J gene: TRBJ1-5; clone size: many; D gene: .; V gene: TRBV6-6; CDR3 length: 15; CDR3 DNA: TGTGCCAGCAGTTACGCGGGAGACTCCAATCAGCCCCAGCATTTT; CDR3 protein: CASSYAGDSNQPQHF
J gene: TRBJ2-5; clone size: .; D gene: TRBD1; V gene: TRBV9; CDR3 length: 15; CDR3 DNA: TGTGCCAGCAGTGGGGGACAGGGGTCGGGGGAGACTCAGTACTTC; CDR3 protein: CASSGGQGSGETQYF